This TCR beta chain was identified in a study of blood T cells in healthy people across ages. Per sample, a minimum of 6 million PBMCs were isolated. Each sample provided at least 5 micrograms of extracted total RNA. A sample-barcoded 5' primer and a J-beta primer mix were used in a second PCR of roughly 6 to 11 cycles. Each cDNA molecule, via a template-switch adaptor with 12 random nucleotides, was tagged. TCRdb redid the calling of the 5' RACE reads with MiXCR, one entry per CDR3 protein. This repertoire shows 800,000 or so distinct CDR3 sequences, roughly 25% found once; its top ten account for around 3.6%. The CDR3 contains 11 residues. Germline V lookup: CDR1 DFQATT, CDR2 SNEGSKA (reference sequence). Between the trimmed V and J ends, which lost 2 bases and 9 bases, there was a span of 5 bases. These data were likewise used in another study, on T cells of mothers and their children.

Sequencing used blood. The chain carries TRBV20-1 and TRBJ1-6, with D hard to call. This receptor was obtained from a boy younger than 18 in good health. CDR3: CSARYGSPLHF. The CDR3 nucleotides are TGCAGTGCTAGATATGGTTCACCCCTCCACTTT.